This paragraph covers one TCR beta chain sequence. This entry belongs to a study of blood T cell repertoires in COVID-19. Study at large: Material from acute and convalescent COVID-19 was sourced from the United States, Italy and Spain. Sample material is recorded as cDNA or gDNA derived from T cells, B-cell-depleted T cells, or PBMCs.

The table came from immunoSEQ multiplex PCR; TCRdb's copy has only in-frame clones and leaves some out. This sample has some 350,000 clones, with around 90% found just once. Germline lookup yields CDR1 SGHDT and CDR2 YYEEEE. With V trimmed by 1 base and J by 4 bases, 7 bases remained unmatched. This CDR3 comprises 15 residues. Material for sequencing was peripheral blood. The genes are TRBV5-6 and TRBJ1-1; 7 bases map to TRBD1. The sequence derives from a man aged 18 to 30 with active or convalescent COVID-19. The CDR3, as DNA: TGTGCCAGCAGCTTGCGTCCCCAGGGGGGCACTGAAGCTTTCTTT. Its translation: CASSLRPQGGTEAFF.